The clone carrying this T cell receptor (beta chain) was seen only once. With 0 bases removed from V and 8 bases from J, the gap between germline ends came to 13 bases. Germline V gives CDR1 LNHDA, CDR2 SQIVND (reference sequence). This CDR3 contains 14 residues. The sample originates from a study of blood T cell repertoires in COVID-19. For the study at large: The United States, Italy and Spain supplied acute and convalescent COVID-19 samples. The analysed material was cDNA or gDNA that came from T cells, B-cell-depleted T cells, or PBMCs.

Per the authors' pipeline: Quantification of nucleated cells was approximated via reference gene primer amplification. The method was immunoSEQ multiplex PCR; TCRdb's version includes in-frame clones alone and lacks a portion of them. Clone size and the V and J calls come from that table; the DNA yielded D and trimming. The sample has about 95,000 clones, about 85% seen once. The sequenced sample consisted of peripheral blood. This clonotype was sampled from an elderly man with active or convalescent COVID-19. The chain carries TRBV19 and TRBJ1-2; D uncertain. In nucleotides, the CDR3 is TGTGCCAGTAGTATAGATCTGGGAGGATACGGCTACACCTTC. Translation gives CASSIDLGGYGYTF.